A selection of T cell receptor beta chains follows, all from one sample in a study of T cells in Graves' hyperthyroidism and ophthalmopathy. TCRdb passed the multiplex PCR reads through MiXCR, listing each CDR3 protein once. The data contain some 510,000 distinct CDR3 sequences, around 21% of them singletons. The sequenced material came from blood. Receptors originate from a man between 18 and 29 years old with Graves' hyperthyroidism. CDR3s include the opening cysteine and the closing phenylalanine or tryptophan. D genes are given only for firm matches. Not all rows give a size; the values are once, few, many and, for expanded clones, a class.

.	many	TRBV29-1	TRBJ2-5	CSAWGKTQYF	TGCAGCGCCTGGGGGAAGACCCAGTACTTC
.	.	TRBV5-1	TRBJ2-2	CASSSGDHNTGELFF	TGCGCCAGCAGCTCGGGGGACCACAACACCGGGGAGCTGTTTTTT
.	few	TRBV28	TRBJ2-2	CASTLDQGNRGELFF	TGTGCCAGCACCCTCGACCAGGGTAACCGCGGGGAGCTGTTTTTT
.	.	TRBV6-2/TRBV6-3	TRBJ2-7	CASALAGSSYEQYF	TGTGCCAGCGCTTTGGCAGGGAGCTCCTACGAGCAGTACTTC
.	few	TRBV5-1	TRBJ2-7	CASSSSFLGEQYF	TGCGCCAGCAGCTCTTCGTTCCTAGGGGAGCAGTACTTC
.	many	TRBV7-8	TRBJ2-5	CASSSYRDPSSKTQYF	TGTGCCAGCAGCTCCTACCGGGACCCCTCCAGCAAGACCCAGTACTTC
.	.	TRBV28	TRBJ1-3	CASSLLIGSSGNTIYF	TGTGCCAGCAGTTTATTAATTGGCTCCTCTGGAAACACCATATATTTT
TRBD1	many	TRBV4-1	TRBJ1-5	CASSQGLTGFRGQPQHF	TGCGCCAGCAGCCAAGGGCTGACAGGGTTCAGGGGTCAGCCCCAGCATTTT
.	many	TRBV20-1	TRBJ1-1	CSARDRRVNTEAFF	TGCAGTGCTAGAGATAGAAGGGTGAACACTGAAGCTTTCTTT
TRBD1	.	TRBV15	TRBJ1-3	CATSRPTGVGNTIYF	TGTGCCACCAGCAGACCTACAGGGGTCGGAAACACCATATATTTT
.	many	TRBV29-1	TRBJ1-1	CSVGRNTEAFF	TGCAGCGTCGGAAGGAACACTGAAGCTTTCTTT
TRBD2	many	TRBV6-2/TRBV6-3	TRBJ2-5	CASSYGSFGPGGETQYF	TGTGCCAGCAGTTACGGCTCTTTCGGACCGGGGGGAGAGACCCAGTACTTC
.	.	TRBV7-2	TRBJ1-3	CASSYDLNGNTIYF	TGTGCCAGCAGCTACGACTTGAACGGAAACACCATATATTTT
.	many	TRBV14	TRBJ2-7	CASSPGLDSYEQYF	TGTGCCAGCAGCCCGGGACTGGACTCCTACGAGCAGTACTTC
TRBD2	many	TRBV2	TRBJ2-7	CASSEASGRVYEQYF	TGTGCCAGCAGTGAAGCTAGCGGGAGGGTCTACGAGCAGTACTTC
.	many	TRBV12-3/TRBV12-4	TRBJ1-5	CASSQKRGDNQPQHF	TGTGCCAGCAGCCAAAAGAGGGGGGACAATCAGCCCCAGCATTTT
.	.	TRBV20-1	TRBJ2-5	CSAEGIETQYF	TGCAGTGCTGAGGGGATAGAGACCCAGTACTTC
.	few	TRBV30	TRBJ1-2	CAWSVSWDGYTF	TGTGCCTGGAGTGTTTCGTGGGATGGCTACACCTTC
.	few	TRBV11-2	TRBJ1-3	CASSLGWSGNTIYF	TGTGCCAGCAGCTTAGGATGGTCTGGAAACACCATATATTTT
.	many	TRBV12-5	TRBJ2-2	CASGLVPGTEGTGELFF	TGTGCTAGTGGTTTGGTACCCGGAACAGAGGGAACCGGGGAGCTGTTTTTT
.	.	TRBV6-5	TRBJ2-7	CASNFLQVSPYEQYF	TGTGCCAGCAATTTCCTACAGGTTTCCCCCTACGAGCAGTACTTC
.	.	TRBV6-1	TRBJ2-7	CASSAEAGATYEQYF	TGTGCCAGCAGCGCAGAGGCAGGGGCGACCTACGAGCAGTACTTC
.	many	TRBV12-3/TRBV12-4	TRBJ1-1	CASSWTVMNTEAFF	TGTGCCAGCAGTTGGACAGTTATGAACACTGAAGCTTTCTTT
.	.	TRBV5-1	TRBJ1-1	CASRSYSNTEAFF	TGCGCCAGCAGATCCTACTCGAACACTGAAGCTTTCTTT
.	.	TRBV20-1	TRBJ1-3	CSATTSNTICF	TGCAGTGCTACTACCTCCAACACCATATGTTTT
.	many	TRBV11-2	TRBJ1-1	CASSLVKGVSTEAFF	TGTGCCAGCAGCTTAGTCAAAGGGGTGAGCACTGAAGCTTTCTTT
TRBD1	many	TRBV20-1	TRBJ2-2	CSAPGQGGTGELFF	TGCAGTGCTCCAGGACAGGGCGGCACCGGGGAGCTGTTTTTT
.	few	TRBV12-3/TRBV12-4	TRBJ2-3	CASGGPGTLDTQYF	TGTGCCAGCGGGGGTCCGGGGACTCTAGATACGCAGTATTTT
TRBD1	.	TRBV5-1	TRBJ2-5	CASSRPGTGYQETQYF	TGCGCCAGCAGCCGCCCCGGGACAGGGTACCAAGAGACCCAGTACTTC
.	.	TRBV5-1	TRBJ1-2	CASSRAEKSYGYTF	TGCGCCAGCAGCCGGGCTGAGAAGTCTTATGGCTACACCTTC
.	many	TRBV19	TRBJ1-1	CASSLRGATEAFF	TGTGCCAGTAGTCTGCGGGGGGCGACTGAAGCTTTCTTT
TRBD1	many	TRBV7-2	TRBJ2-7	CASSSRQGAYEQYF	TGTGCCAGCAGCTCCCGGCAGGGGGCCTACGAGCAGTACTTC
.	many	TRBV5-1	TRBJ1-3	CASSLDLGKSGNTIYF	TGCGCCAGCAGCTTGGATCTGGGGAAATCTGGAAACACCATATATTTT
.	.	TRBV9	TRBJ1-2	CASSNSVAHGYTF	TGTGCCAGCAGCAATTCTGTCGCTCATGGCTACACCTTC
.	many	TRBV6-1	TRBJ1-2	CASRRTLIYGYTF	TGTGCCAGCAGACGGACGTTAATCTATGGCTACACCTTC
TRBD1	many	TRBV28	TRBJ2-5	CASSPRDRDETQYF	TGTGCCAGCAGTCCCCGGGACAGGGACGAGACCCAGTACTTC
.	once	TRBV6-5	TRBJ1-6	CASSYWTLYSPLHF	TGTGCCAGCAGTTACTGGACCCTATATTCACCCCTCCACTTT
.	.	TRBV4-1	TRBJ1-4	CASSPEGPRSLFF	TGCGCCAGCAGCCCTGAGGGCCCGCGGTCCCTGTTTTTT
TRBD2	few	TRBV9	TRBJ2-7	CASSVGSGTVYEQYF	TGTGCCAGCAGCGTAGGAAGCGGGACTGTCTACGAGCAGTACTTC
.	many	TRBV24-1	TRBJ2-2	CATSRTADTGELFF	TGTGCCACCAGTAGGACAGCGGACACCGGGGAGCTGTTTTTT
TRBD1	.	TRBV2	TRBJ2-5	CASSVVQGAPETQYF	TGTGCCAGCAGTGTTGTCCAGGGGGCGCCGGAGACCCAGTACTTC
.	many	TRBV28	TRBJ1-5	CASSDGPQHF	TGTGCCAGCAGTGACGGACCCCAGCATTTT
.	few	TRBV29-1	TRBJ2-7	CSVAAGSYEQYF	TGCAGCGTTGCTGCCGGGAGCTACGAGCAGTACTTC
.	many	TRBV7-8	TRBJ1-5	CASSPSGWAPNQPQHF	TGTGCCAGCAGCCCCTCGGGGTGGGCCCCCAATCAGCCCCAGCATTTT
.	many	TRBV6-1	TRBJ1-1	CASTAGEAFF	TGTGCCAGCACAGCGGGGGAAGCTTTCTTT
.	many	TRBV4-1	TRBJ1-2	CASSRSDTANYGYTF	TGCGCCAGCAGCCGATCCGACACTGCTAACTATGGCTACACCTTC
TRBD1	many	TRBV6-1	TRBJ1-1	CASSEVVGDRAPEAFF	TGTGCCAGCAGTGAAGTGGTAGGGGACAGAGCACCTGAAGCTTTCTTT
.	.	TRBV7-2	TRBJ2-7	CASSLADGLSYEQYF	TGTGCCAGCAGCTTAGCGGACGGACTTTCCTACGAGCAGTACTTC
.	few	TRBV2	TRBJ1-3	CASSERRLASGNTIYF	TGTGCCAGCAGTGAAAGGCGGCTGGCCTCTGGAAACACCATATATTTT
TRBD1	.	TRBV6-1	TRBJ2-2	CASRIGTGSSGELFF	TGTGCCAGCAGAATCGGGACAGGGTCTTCAGGGGAGCTGTTTTTT
TRBD1	many	TRBV5-1	TRBJ2-2	CASSRGRGTGELFF	TGCGCCAGCAGCAGGGGGCGCGGCACCGGGGAGCTGTTTTTT
.	.	TRBV4-1	TRBJ2-5	CASSSRDTQETQYF	TGCGCCAGCAGCTCACGGGACACCCAAGAGACCCAGTACTTC
.	many	TRBV14	TRBJ1-1	CASSHSRGSEAFF	TGTGCCAGCAGCCACTCAAGGGGGAGTGAAGCTTTCTTT
.	many	TRBV12-5	TRBJ2-7	CASGLGLGALGEQYF	TGTGCTAGTGGTTTGGGTTTGGGGGCGTTGGGCGAGCAGTACTTC
TRBD2	few	TRBV7-6	TRBJ2-7	CASSLVLLAAPYEQYF	TGTGCCAGCAGCTTAGTCTTACTAGCGGCACCCTACGAGCAGTACTTC
TRBD2	.	TRBV20-1	TRBJ2-7	CSGEGSGRTPYEQYF	TGCAGTGGGGAGGGCAGCGGGAGAACCCCCTACGAGCAGTACTTC